Presented here are 32 T cell receptor beta chains from one specimen sequenced in a study of a mutant IDH1 vaccine in newly diagnosed glioma. The data were produced by immunoSEQ multiplex PCR, yet TCRdb's version contains in-frame clones alone and is incomplete. The sample records tens of thousands of clones, 83% being singletons. Time point: baseline, week 1 (first vaccination visit). Treatment: pre-vaccination baseline after standard-of-care therapy. This material consisted of PBMCs, taken from a glioma patient treated with radiotherapy, temozolomide or both. These receptors were obtained from a woman in her 50s with glioma.

V and J are TRBV4-2 and TRBJ1-2; D uncertain. V was shortened by 5 bases and J by 4 bases, with 8 bases between the two germline ends. This CDR3 contains 12 residues. The germline V gene encodes CDR1 LGHNA and CDR2 YNFKEQ. The CDR3: CASSNGLYGYTF. The CDR3 DNA is TGTGCCAGCAGCAACGGGCTCTATGGCTACACCTTC.

J is TRBJ2-5 and V is TRBV19; D not certain. The length of the CDR3 is 16 residues. Germline lookup yields CDR1 LNHDA and CDR2 SQIVND (reference sequence). V was shortened by 0 bases and J by 5 bases, with 16 bases between the two germline ends. CDR3 nucleotides: TGTGCCAGTAGTATAGACCTCGATGAGCCCAGGGAGACCCAGTACTTC. Its protein product is CASSIDLDEPRETQYF.

The chain carries TRBV5-1 and TRBJ2-3; 7 nucleotides match TRBD2. The CDR3 sequence is 17 residues long. CDR1 and CDR2 from the germline V gene are SGHRS and YFSETQ. Trimming cost V 4 bases and J 2 bases; bases outside gene matches: 13. In DNA form, the CDR3 reads TGCGCCAGCAGCCTGGGACTACCCAAAACGCCCACAGATACGCAGTATTTT. Protein sequence: CASSLGLPKTPTDTQYF.

The rearrangement joins TRBV6-6 to TRBJ2-7, with D maybe TRBD1 (6 bases). Between the trimmed V and J ends, which lost 2 bases and 2 bases, there was a span of 10 bases. Germline CDR1 MNHNY, CDR2 SVGAGI (reference sequence). The CDR3 length is 14 residues. The chain's CDR3 is CASSYKGTTYEQYF. CDR3 bases: TGTGCCAGCAGTTACAAGGGGACAACCTACGAGCAGTACTTC.

The CDR3 loop reads CASSQDRAGGADTQYF. The CDR3 nucleotides are TGCGCCAGCAGCCAAGACAGGGCGGGGGGGGCAGATACGCAGTATTTT. This chain links TRBV4-3 with TRBJ2-3; 9 nucleotides align to TRBD2. Unmatched junction bases numbered 5, after V lost 0 bases and J lost 4 bases. CDR1 LGHNA and CDR2 YSLEER come from the germline V gene. The CDR3 contains 16 residues.

The rearrangement links TRBV5-4 to TRBJ2-5; either TRBD1 or TRBD2 may fit D (5 bases each). CDR3 length: 14 amino acids. Between the trimmed V and J ends, which lost 0 bases and 9 bases, there was a span of 15 bases. CDR1 is SGHNT and CDR2 is YYREEE in the germline V gene (reference sequence). Written as DNA, the CDR3 is TGTGCCAGCAGCTTGGTGACGGGGAAAGGGGCCCAGTACTTC. This codes for CASSLVTGKGAQYF.

The chain is built from TRBV30 and TRBJ2-7; 9 bases map to TRBD1. V gave up 3 bases and J gave up 4 bases; unmatched junction bases: 7. The CDR3 runs to 14 residues. Germline values: CDR1 GTSNPN, CDR2 SVGIG (reference sequence). CDR3 coding DNA: TGTGCCTGGAGAGTAGACAGGGGGGGATACGAGCAGTACTTC. Its translation: CAWRVDRGGYEQYF.

This chain joins TRBV6-5 and TRBJ2-7; 8 nucleotides agree with TRBD1. Germline trimming cut 6 bases from V and 4 bases from J; bases unmatched to any gene: 2. Germline-derived CDR1 and CDR2 are MNHEY and SVGAGI. The CDR3 sequence is 12 residues long. In nucleotides, the CDR3 is TGTGCCAGCAGCCGACAGGGGTACGAGCAGTACTTC. Residues: CASSRQGYEQYF.

The rearrangement joins TRBV19 to TRBJ1-5; D is perhaps TRBD1 (5 bases). V was cut by 3 bases and J by 7 bases, with 16 bases left in between. The CDR3 length is 15 residues. Germline V gives CDR1 LNHDA, CDR2 SQIVND (reference sequence). DNA of the CDR3: TGTGCCAGTAGTATTTTCGGGGGTGGAAAACAGCCCCAGCATTTT. Translating gives CASSIFGGGKQPQHF.

The chain has TRBV5-1 and TRBJ1-1; D unclear. Germline-derived CDR1 and CDR2 are SGHRS and YFSETQ. CDR3 length equals 16 residues. Trimming removed 0 bases at V and 0 bases at J, with 12 bases between. CDR3 DNA: TGCGCCAGCAGCTTGGGAGGGTATTCCATGAACACTGAAGCTTTCTTT. This translates into CASSLGGYSMNTEAFF. The variable domain in full, completed from reference TRBV5-1 and TRBJ1-1, reads KAGVTQTPRYLIKTRGQQVTLSCSPISGHRSVSWYQQTPGQGLQFLFEYFSETQRNKGNFPGRFSGRQFSNSRSEMNVSTLELGDSALYLCASSLGGYSMNTEAFFGQGTRLTVV.

CDR3 sequence reads: CSGGQSYEQYF. The CDR3 region has the DNA TGCAGCGGCGGACAGTCCTACGAGCAGTACTTC. The chain uses TRBV29-1 and TRBJ2-7; perhaps TRBD1 as D (6 bases). The CDR3 spans 11 residues. The germline V and J ends were trimmed by 7 bases and 1 base, with 8 bases remaining between them. CDR1 SQVTM and CDR2 ANQGSEA come from the germline V gene.

The chain recombines TRBV10-3 with TRBJ1-2; TRBD1 aligns across 7 bases. The germline V gene has CDR1 ENHRY and CDR2 SYGVKD. V lost 2 bases and J lost 4; bases outside the gene matches: 4. The CDR3 contains 14 residues. The CDR3 DNA follows: TGTGCCATCAGTGAGGGACAGGTGGGCTATGGCTACACCTTC. Translating gives CAISEGQVGYGYTF.

The rearrangement joins TRBV5-4 to TRBJ2-5; 8 nucleotides match TRBD1. The J segment lost 5 bases and the V segment lost 4 bases, leaving 7 bases of the junction unmatched. The V gene's germline CDR1 is SGHNT and CDR2 YYREEE (reference sequence). This CDR3 comprises 14 residues. The CDR3 region is CASSPRTGRETQYF. The CDR3 DNA is TGTGCCAGCAGCCCTAGGACAGGGCGGGAGACCCAGTACTTC.

The table lists this clone with a few counts. The gene calls are TRBV19 and TRBJ2-7; D is possibly TRBD1 (6 bases). V was shortened by 5 bases and J by 4 bases, with 21 bases between the two germline ends. CDR3 length equals 16 residues. The germline V gene encodes CDR1 LNHDA and CDR2 SQIVND (reference sequence). CDR3: CASSVTGKVDGYEQYF. CDR3 DNA sequence: TGTGCCAGTAGTGTCACAGGGAAGGTGGACGGATACGAGCAGTACTTC.

The rearrangement joins TRBV5-1 to TRBJ2-7; no definite D call. Germline V CDR1 and CDR2: SGHRS, YFSETQ. V was clipped by 0 bases and J by 3 bases, with 1 base between them. There are 11 residues in the CDR3. The chain's CDR3 is CASSLDYEQYF. The DNA for the CDR3 is TGCGCCAGCAGCTTGGACTACGAGCAGTACTTC. The variable domain in full, completed from reference TRBV5-1 and TRBJ2-7, reads KAGVTQTPRYLIKTRGQQVTLSCSPISGHRSVSWYQQTPGQGLQFLFEYFSETQRNKGNFPGRFSGRQFSNSRSEMNVSTLELGDSALYLCASSLDYEQYFGPGTRLTVT.

The genes are TRBV6-1 and TRBJ2-7; 7 bases are shared with TRBD2. The germline gives CDR1 MNHNS, CDR2 SASEGT. The CDR3 has 16 amino acids. V gave up 0 bases and J gave up 0 bases; unmatched junction bases: 5. CDR3 nucleotides: TGTGCCAGCAGTGAAGCGGGGGGGTTTGGCTCCTACGAGCAGTACTTC. The encoded protein is CASSEAGGFGSYEQYF.

The chain has TRBV7-9 and TRBJ2-7; D gene uncertain. The CDR3 consists of 13 residues. Germline-derived CDR1 and CDR2 are SEHNR and FQNEAQ (reference sequence). V was pared by 1 base and J by 6 bases, with 10 bases between. The CDR3 reads CASSLGPRGEQYF. The CDR3 DNA is TGTGCCAGCAGCTTAGGCCCCCGCGGCGAGCAGTACTTC.

The rearrangement joins TRBV2 to TRBJ1-3, with 7 bases matching TRBD1. V gave up 7 bases and J gave up 1 base; unmatched junction bases: 13. This CDR3 spans 17 amino acids. Germline CDR1 SNHLY, CDR2 FYNNEI. The DNA of the CDR3 is TGTGCCAGCACCTTTGGGGTCGGGACAGCGTCTGGAAACACCATATATTTT. Amino acid sequence: CASTFGVGTASGNTIYF. Filled out from reference TRBV2 and TRBJ1-3, the complete variable domain reads EPEVTQTPSHQVTQMGQEVILRCVPISNHLYFYWYRQILGQKVEFLVSFYNNEISEKSEIFDDQFSVERPDGSNFTLKIRSTKLEDSAMYFCASTFGVGTASGNTIYFGEGSWLTVV.

This rearrangement joins TRBV2 to TRBJ1-1; tentative D call: TRBD1 (6 bases). Germline CDR1 SNHLY, CDR2 FYNNEI. The CDR3 extends over 13 amino acids. The germline V and J ends were trimmed by 3 bases and 3 bases, with 8 bases remaining between them. CDR3 coding DNA: TGTGCCAGCAGTGAGGGGGCGCACACTGAAGCTTTCTTT. Translating gives CASSEGAHTEAFF.

This chain joins TRBV29-1 and TRBJ2-5, with D perhaps assigned TRBD1 or TRBD2 (7 bases each). The germline V gene has CDR1 SQVTM and CDR2 ANQGSEA. Trimming cost V 6 bases and J 2 bases, with 13 bases left between them. This CDR3 region has 13 residues. CDR3 bases: TGCAGCGTCAGGGGGGAGGGGCAAGAGACCCAGTACTTC. Its translation: CSVRGEGQETQYF.

The chain employs TRBV7-8 and TRBJ1-1; D is perhaps TRBD1 (5 bases). Germline V gene sequence: CDR1 SGHVS, CDR2 FQNEAQ. The CDR3 runs 17 residues. V dropped 1 base and J dropped 1 base, with 16 bases sitting between them. The chain's CDR3 is CASSLGWGLRGNTEAFF. As DNA, the CDR3 is TGTGCCAGCAGCTTAGGTTGGGGACTCCGGGGGAACACTGAAGCTTTCTTT.

This chain links TRBV2 with TRBJ1-2; 7 positions agree with TRBD1. The CDR3 has 15 amino acids. CDR1 and CDR2 (germline): SNHLY, FYNNEI. J was trimmed by 7 bases and V by 4 bases; bases with no gene match: 12. Here the CDR3 reads CASSVWDRSLSGYTF. The CDR3 DNA is TGTGCCAGCAGTGTTTGGGACAGATCGCTATCTGGCTACACCTTC. The full variable domain, completed using reference TRBV2 and TRBJ1-2, is EPEVTQTPSHQVTQMGQEVILRCVPISNHLYFYWYRQILGQKVEFLVSFYNNEISEKSEIFDDQFSVERPDGSNFTLKIRSTKLEDSAMYFCASSVWDRSLSGYTFGSGTRLTVV.

The rearrangement links TRBV7-9 to TRBJ1-4, with 7 bases lining up with TRBD1. Unmatched junction bases numbered 7, after V lost 6 bases and J lost 6 bases. CDR3 length: 14 residues. Germline CDR1 and CDR2: SEHNR and FQNEAQ (reference sequence). The CDR3 nucleotides are TGTGCCAGCAGTTCCCAGGGGGGCCATGAAAAACTGTTTTTT. Residues: CASSSQGGHEKLFF.

CDR3: CASSRFSGQGGYGYTF. The CDR3 nucleotides are TGTGCCAGCAGCCGTTTTTCGGGACAGGGGGGCTATGGCTACACCTTC. This chain uses TRBV9 with TRBJ1-2, with TRBD1 matching 11 bases. This CDR3 comprises 16 residues. Germline V gene data show CDR1 as SGDLS and CDR2 as YYNGEE. After removal of 4 bases from V and 4 bases from J, the junction contained 9 bases not matched to a gene.

The V call is TRBV2, the J call TRBJ1-2; D is unresolved. V gave up 9 bases and J gave up 4 bases, with 12 bases separating them. Germline V lookup: CDR1 SNHLY, CDR2 FYNNEI. The length of the CDR3 is 12 residues. The CDR3 spells CASYGGLYGYTF. CDR3 bases: TGTGCCAGTTACGGTGGTCTCTATGGCTACACCTTC.

The V call is TRBV5-1, the J call TRBJ1-5; D gene unclear. CDR3 length: 13 residues. CDR1 is SGHRS, CDR2 YFSETQ, per germline. Trimming left V 2 bases short and J 0 bases short, with 3 bases between. In DNA, the CDR3 is TGCGCCAGCAGCTTTTCTAGCAATCAGCCCCAGCATTTT. Amino acid sequence: CASSFSSNQPQHF.

The rearrangement joins TRBV5-4 to TRBJ2-1; tentatively, D is TRBD1 (6 bases). Per germline, CDR1 SGHNT and CDR2 YYREEE (reference sequence). The V end was cut by 1 base, the J end by 0 bases, with 11 bases between. The CDR3 runs 16 residues. In DNA form, the CDR3 reads TGTGCCAGCAGCTTGTATCAGGGGAGCTCCTACAATGAGCAGTTCTTC. Translated: CASSLYQGSSYNEQFF.

V and J are TRBV25-1 and TRBJ2-5, with D perhaps TRBD1 or TRBD2 (7 bases each). This CDR3 region has 14 residues. The germline CDR1 and CDR2 sequences are MGHDK and SYGVNS. V was clipped by 1 base and J by 7 bases, with 13 bases between them. CDR3 nucleotide sequence: TGTGCCAGCAGTGAATCGGGCAGGGGGGGGACCCAGTACTTC. This encodes CASSESGRGGTQYF.

CDR3 loop: CARGNGGMAEAFF. The CDR3 bases are TGTGCCAGAGGTAATGGGGGCATGGCTGAAGCTTTCTTT. The V and J genes are TRBV2 and TRBJ1-1, with D possibly matching TRBD1 (6 bases). Per germline, CDR1 SNHLY and CDR2 FYNNEI. CDR3 length equals 13 residues. V lost 9 bases to trimming and J lost 6 bases, with 17 bases between them.

With respect to this clone: Other DNA sequences in the same sample also yield this CDR3. The rearrangement joins TRBV29-1 to TRBJ1-1; D remains ambiguous. The germline V gene encodes CDR1 SQVTM and CDR2 ANQGSEA. This CDR3 comprises 13 residues. The germline V and J ends were trimmed by 1 base and 1 base, with 7 bases remaining between them. The CDR3 is CSVEGQANTEAFF. The CDR3 DNA follows: TGCAGCGTTGAAGGGCAGGCGAACACTGAAGCTTTCTTT.

V usage is TRBV7-8 and J usage is TRBJ1-1, with D maybe TRBD1 (5 bases). V lost 6 bases to trimming and J lost 13 bases, with 15 bases between them. Per the germline V gene, CDR1 is SGHVS and CDR2 is FQNEAQ. The CDR3 runs to 11 residues. The CDR3 protein is CASSPRDRGFF. CDR3 DNA sequence: TGTGCCAGCAGTCCACGGGACCGGGGTTTCTTT.

The rearrangement uses TRBV4-1 and TRBJ2-5, with TRBD2 identical over 12 bases. Germline lookup yields CDR1 MGHRA and CDR2 YSYEKL. There are 16 residues in the CDR3. Unmatched junction bases numbered 2, after V lost 1 base and J lost 2 bases. The CDR3 region is CASSQVLAGGQETQYF. The CDR3, as DNA: TGCGCCAGCAGCCAAGTGCTAGCGGGGGGGCAAGAGACCCAGTACTTC.